The source of this T cell receptor beta chain is a study of T cell responses to AZD1222 COVID-19 vaccine (TCRdb year 2021). In the study overall: AZD1222 recipients given second doses at about 4 weeks or at about 12 weeks were pooled, since spike-specific TCR depth and breadth were not found to differ between the two schedules. Trial participants were enrolled into age subgroups of 18-55, 56-69 and 70-plus years, which contained around 140, 26 and 57 TCR-sequenced participants, respectively. A total of about 230 trial participants underwent TCR sequencing, of whom 207 received two doses of AZD1222 and about 26 received two doses of the MenACWY control vaccine. Study-wide conclusions, independent of this receptor: The 56-69-year group was small, and its depth increase did not reach significance, likely because of low power. Spike-specific TCR breadth and depth rose significantly after two AZD1222 doses compared with day 0 and with MenACWY recipients. Nearly half of unique spike-specific TCRs reportedly recognized epitopes outside regions mutated in the B.1.351 and B.1.1.7 variants. The whole spike protein was spanned by vaccine-associated CD4 TCRs, and dominant responses were seen in regions 160-218 and 743-854. Because no samples from the day 14 peak response were available, repertoires could be characterized only after the peak T cell response. Conclusions about previously exposed vaccinees are limited, since just 5 to 7 AZD1222 recipients were seropositive for SARS-CoV-2 at baseline. Participants were mostly white British, with more females than males. The authors suggested clonal diversity may have been underestimated.

The sample's time point label is to be understood as: baseline before first vaccination. Vaccinee samples were obtained from the UK trials COV001 and COV002, which included a single-blind randomized controlled phase 2/3 trial of AZD1222 (ChAdOx1 nCoV-19) in healthy adults. For TCRbeta chain sequencing, PBMC samples from trial participants were taken at day 0 and at day 28 after the second dose. The CDR3 regions of human TCRbeta chains were analyzed by immunosequencing. In the paper's pipeline: Repertoire TCRs were matched against a reference library of SARS-CoV-2-specific TCRs generated with the MIRA antigen-specificity platform. Breadth was defined as the fraction of unique TCRs that were SARS-CoV-2-associated. Depth was defined as the fraction of total T cells that were SARS-CoV-2-associated. Each spike-specific TCR was assigned to its reactive spike region and to a CD4 or CD8 class using the MIRA data. Log10-transformed breadth and depth values were compared by one-way ANOVA with Sidak's multiple comparisons tests. TCRdb retrieved this table from immuneACCESS and kept in-frame rearrangements only. Not all clones are present; in checked studies, unresolved V genes account for under half, and no reason is known for the remainder. V and J calls and clone size follow that table, whereas D and trimming were derived from the DNA. This sample gives some 96,000 clones in total; 88% of them show up just once. The ten biggest clones cover around 3% of the sample.

At the junction V is shortened by 6 bases and J by 3 bases, with 16 bases in between. From the cysteine through the phenylalanine, the CDR3 covers 15 amino acids. The DNA shown is the 45-base CDR3, in frame from base 1. The germline V gene encodes CDR1 MNHNY and CDR2 SVGAGI (reference sequence). A word on this clone: No cognate antigen has been identified for it. No base quality information exists; no much larger clone differs at one position.

The source material was peripheral blood, sampled on day 0 of AZD1222 vaccination. The sequence was collected from an adult in good health. The sequence links TRBV6-6 to TRBJ2-3; D gene: possibly TRBD2, on 6 matching bases. The CDR3 region reads CASRPLKAGTDTQYF. Here is the DNA: TGTGCCAGCAGGCCCCTCAAGGCGGGGACAGATACGCAGTATTTT.